The 19 T cell receptor beta chains listed next were all sequenced from one sample in a study of early T cells in non-severe SARS-CoV-2 infection. TCRdb re-called the 5' RACE reads through MiXCR, storing one row per CDR3 protein. The table has approximately 70,000 distinct CDR3 sequences, around 12% seen once. The source material was whole blood. The receptors come from an adult who was a healthcare worker with PCR-confirmed SARS-CoV-2 infection or an uninfected control (not recorded which).

The sample holds many counts of this clonotype. The chain combines TRBV5-1 with TRBJ1-1; unclear D gene. This CDR3 has 15 residues. V lost 4 bases and J lost 0, with 13 bases in between. Germline loops: CDR1 SGHRS, CDR2 YFSETQ. In nucleotides, the CDR3 is TGCGCCAGCAGCCACCTTGTGGGGTTGAACACTGAAGCTTTCTTT. Its translation: CASSHLVGLNTEAFF.

The chain links TRBV5-1 to TRBJ2-5; D ambiguous. Germline-derived CDR1 and CDR2 are SGHRS and YFSETQ. V lost 0 bases to trimming and J lost 4 bases, with 10 bases between them. The CDR3 has 14 amino acids. The CDR3 loop reads CASSLVDVGETQYF. The CDR3 region has the DNA TGCGCCAGCAGCTTGGTGGACGTAGGAGAGACCCAGTACTTC. Full variable domain (missing parts from reference TRBV5-1 and TRBJ2-5): KAGVTQTPRYLIKTRGQQVTLSCSPISGHRSVSWYQQTPGQGLQFLFEYFSETQRNKGNFPGRFSGRQFSNSRSEMNVSTLELGDSALYLCASSLVDVGETQYFGPGTRLLVL.

A note on this clonotype: This may come from a read error, since a much larger clone is one base off. This chain connects TRBV7-2 to TRBJ1-5, with no clear D. Between the trimmed V and J ends, which lost 1 base and 4 bases, there was a span of 5 bases. Germline-derived CDR1 and CDR2 are SGHTA and FQGNSA. The CDR3 spans 13 residues. The CDR3 DNA reads as TGTGCCAGCAGCTTAGGAGTAAATCAGCCCCAGCATTTT. It translates to CASSLGVNQPQHF.

The table lists this clonotype with many counts. The CDR3: CASGSRGGNYGYTF. The DNA for the CDR3 is TGTGCTAGTGGTTCCAGGGGAGGGAACTATGGCTACACCTTC. V gene TRBV12-5 combines with J gene TRBJ1-2; possible D gene TRBD1, 6 bases. This CDR3 has 14 residues. Germline loops: CDR1 LGHNT, CDR2 FRNRAP. V lost 4 bases and J 2 bases, leaving 11 bases between the germline ends. The full variable domain, rest sourced from reference TRBV12-5 and TRBJ1-2, is DARVTQTPRHKVTEMGQEVTMRCQPILGHNTVFWYRQTMMQGLELLAYFRNRAPLDDSGMPKDRFSAEMPDATLATLKIQPSEPRDSAVYFCASGSRGGNYGYTFGSGTRLTVV.

This clonotype was counted ten times or more. The chain uses TRBV29-1 and TRBJ2-7; no reliable D call. CDR1 is SQVTM and CDR2 is ANQGSEA in the germline V gene. This CDR3 has 13 amino acids. The V end was cut by 4 bases, the J end by 0 bases, with 10 bases between. In DNA, the CDR3 is TGCAGCGTTGCGGGTCGGAGCTCCTACGAGCAGTACTTC. It is translated as CSVAGRSSYEQYF.

This clonotype occurred many times. The chain combines TRBV6-1 with TRBJ1-5; maybe TRBD1 (5 bases). V was cut by 6 bases and J by 3 bases, with 15 bases left in between. The CDR3 has 15 residues. Germline assignment: CDR1 MNHNS and CDR2 SASEGT. The chain's CDR3 is CASSPPTDNNQPQHF. CDR3 bases: TGTGCCAGCAGCCCCCCGACAGACAACAATCAGCCCCAGCATTTT.

Ten or more counts support this clonotype. This chain connects TRBV7-7 to TRBJ2-2; D is possibly TRBD2 (5 bases). Trimming pared 6 bases from V and 3 bases from J, leaving 11 bases between. Per germline, CDR1 SSHAT and CDR2 FNYEAQ (reference sequence). The CDR3 is made up of 14 amino acids. The CDR3 sequence: CASRFMEDTGELFF. CDR3 nucleotides: TGTGCCAGCAGGTTTATGGAGGACACCGGGGAGCTGTTTTTT.

This clonotype was recorded many times. CDR3 region: CASSNRGLAGGPVDTQYF. CDR3 in DNA: TGCGCCAGCAGCAACCGCGGACTAGCGGGGGGGCCTGTAGATACGCAGTATTTT. The V gene is TRBV5-1, the J gene TRBJ2-3, with 15 bases identical to TRBD2. The V and J ends lost 4 bases and 5 bases, in that order; junction bases with no gene match: 11. Germline assignment: CDR1 SGHRS and CDR2 YFSETQ. The CDR3 has 18 amino acids.

This clonotype was recorded a few times. The V call is TRBV7-9, the J call TRBJ2-3; 9 bases match TRBD2. V dropped 5 bases and J dropped 5; count of bases not matched to a gene: 11. From germline, CDR1 is SEHNR and CDR2 FQNEAQ (reference sequence). CDR3 length equals 16 residues. The CDR3: CASSHLLAGGRDTQYF. The CDR3 DNA reads as TGTGCCAGCAGCCACCTACTAGCGGGCGGCCGAGATACGCAGTATTTT.

This clonotype was observed at least ten times. The chain uses TRBV5-1 and TRBJ2-6; D is undetermined. The CDR3 has 17 residues. Germline V gene data show CDR1 as SGHRS and CDR2 as YFSETQ. V gave up 4 bases and J gave up 0 bases, with 14 bases separating them. CDR3 region: CASSMDGFSSGANVLTF. CDR3 DNA: TGCGCCAGCAGCATGGACGGATTCAGCTCTGGGGCCAACGTCCTGACTTTC.

The chain links TRBV6-1 to TRBJ2-1, with 7 bases lining up with TRBD2. Looked up from germline, CDR1 is MNHNS and CDR2 is SASEGT. This CDR3 region has 16 residues. Trimming cost V 2 bases and J 0 bases; bases outside gene matches: 4. CDR3 in DNA: TGTGCCAGCAGTGAATTTGGGGAGGGCTCCTACAATGAGCAGTTCTTC. Protein product: CASSEFGEGSYNEQFF.

This clonotype was counted at least ten times. The chain employs TRBV7-2 and TRBJ1-5; D is unclear. V lost 5 bases, J lost 3 bases, and 8 bases lay in between. Per germline, CDR1 SGHTA and CDR2 FQGNSA. The CDR3 loop spans 13 amino acids. CDR3 DNA sequence: TGTGCCAGCAGCATCGGTGTCAATCAGCCCCAGCATTTT. This sequence encodes CASSIGVNQPQHF.

This clonotype was detected many times. The chain joins TRBV24-1 to TRBJ2-2; no reliable D call. Trimming stripped 7 bases from V and 4 bases from J, with 6 bases between. The CDR3 runs 12 residues. Germline V CDR1 and CDR2: KGHDR, SFDVKD. CDR3 amino acids: CATRSVTGELFF. In nucleotides, the CDR3 is TGTGCCACCAGGTCGGTCACCGGGGAGCTGTTTTTT.

This clonotype was seen more than once but under ten times. An end of the junction does not agree with germline; a read error may underlie this. The chain carries TRBV6-2 or TRBV6-3 and TRBJ2-1; D is unresolved. The CDR3 sequence is 17 residues long. Germline CDR1 reads MNHEY; CDR2 reads SVGEGT. The CDR3 DNA is TGTGCCAGCAGTTACCCATGGGGATTGATCTCCAACAATGAGCAGTTCTTC. Translated: CASSYPWGLISNNEQFF.

This clonotype has a count of ten or more. The rearrangement links TRBV20-1 to TRBJ1-1; D is uncertain. The CDR3 spans 14 residues. V gave up 0 bases and J gave up 4 bases, with 12 bases separating them. CDR1 DFQATT and CDR2 SNEGSKA come from the germline V gene (reference sequence). CDR3 residues: CSARETYGVTEAFF. CDR3 nucleotide sequence: TGCAGTGCTAGAGAGACGTATGGAGTCACTGAAGCTTTCTTT.

This clonotype was picked up many times. J is TRBJ2-2 and V is TRBV12-3 or TRBV12-4; the match to TRBD2 covers 11 bases. The CDR3 consists of 15 residues. The trim removed 5 bases at V and 6 bases at J, leaving 5 bases unmatched. DNA of the CDR3: TGTGCCAGCAGTATTAGCGGGGGGGCCCCCGGGGAGCTGTTTTTT. This translates into CASSISGGAPGELFF.

This clonotype came up many times. This chain links TRBV5-6 with TRBJ1-1; 10 bases match TRBD1. V dropped 4 bases and J dropped 3; count of bases not matched to a gene: 3. Germline CDR1 and CDR2: SGHDT and YYEEEE. This CDR3 is built from 14 residues. This CDR3 is CASSRGQGDTEAFF. The CDR3 DNA sequence: TGTGCCAGCAGCCGCGGACAGGGGGACACTGAAGCTTTCTTT.

The table lists this clonotype with many counts. The rearrangement joins TRBV10-1 to TRBJ2-3; the D is unclear. Germline V gives CDR1 WNHNN, CDR2 SYGVQD (reference sequence). V gave up 0 bases and J gave up 6 bases, with 7 bases separating them. This CDR3 has 13 residues. DNA for the CDR3: TGCGCCAGCAGTGAGTCGGCGGTTGATACGCAGTATTTT. Encoded protein: CASSESAVDTQYF.

The gene calls are TRBV7-2 and TRBJ2-7, with 10 bases lining up with TRBD1. CDR1 SGHTA and CDR2 FQGNSA come from the germline V gene. The CDR3 is 15 amino acids. Trimming removed 3 bases from V and 3 bases from J; junction bases left unmatched: 5. The DNA for the CDR3 is TGTGCCAGCAGCTTTGAAGGGGACAGGGGCTACGAGCAGTACTTC. Translating it yields CASSFEGDRGYEQYF.